These 6 T cell receptor beta chains came from one sample sequenced in a study of T cell repertoires in cytomegalovirus infection. MiXCR was run by TCRdb on the reads, yielding one entry per CDR3 protein. The repertoire has around 530,000 distinct CDR3 sequences, about 30% of them found once; the top ten carry 13%. Material for sequencing was PBMCs. All receptors derive from a human donor in good health (CMV status not recorded). Some clones in this sample may be carry-over from other donors' samples.

This clonotype was counted a few times. This chain links TRBV2 with TRBJ1-2; possible D gene TRBD1, 6 bases. Per the germline V gene, CDR1 is SNHLY and CDR2 is FYNNEI. The CDR3 length is 16 residues. V was shortened by 8 bases and J by 3 bases, with 22 bases between the two germline ends. CDR3 in DNA: TGTGCCAGCGTAGAAGGCACTTATGGGGGCGACTATGGCTACACCTTC. The encoded protein is CASVEGTYGGDYGYTF.

The rearrangement uses TRBV6-2 or TRBV6-3 and TRBJ2-3; 10 positions match TRBD2. The CDR3 is made up of 18 amino acids. The V gene end was trimmed by 0 bases and the J gene end by 3 bases; junction bases not matched to a gene: 9. The germline V gene has CDR1 MNHEY and CDR2 SVGEGT. For the CDR3, the DNA is TGTGCCAGCAGTTACTCCCTGGAATTAGCGGGAGGAACAGATACGCAGTATTTT. Translating gives CASSYSLELAGGTDTQYF.

V and J are TRBV10-3 and TRBJ2-1, with D perhaps TRBD2 (7 bases). Trimming took 2 bases from V and 2 from J, leaving 10 bases between them. CDR3 size: 15 residues. CDR1 ENHRY and CDR2 SYGVKD come from the germline V gene. This CDR3 reads CAISERGATYNEQFF. CDR3 bases: TGTGCCATCAGTGAGCGGGGGGCCACCTACAATGAGCAGTTCTTC.

The chain combines TRBV12-3 or TRBV12-4 with TRBJ2-1; the D gene is possibly TRBD2 (5 bases). V lost 6 bases and J lost 7, with 16 bases in between. The CDR3 is 14 amino acids. CDR3 loop: CASSVPGMLNEQFF. The CDR3 DNA sequence: TGTGCCAGCAGCGTACCGGGAATGTTAAATGAGCAGTTCTTC.

The chain couples TRBV5-4 to TRBJ2-3, with 13 bases identical to TRBD2. Germline CDR1 reads SGHNT; CDR2 reads YYREEE (reference sequence). The V and J ends lost 4 bases and 3 bases, in that order; junction bases with no gene match: 5. The CDR3 loop spans 16 amino acids. The CDR3 DNA reads as TGTGCCAGCAGCACTACTAGCGGGAGGGCGACAGATACGCAGTATTTT. It codes for CASSTTSGRATDTQYF.

The CDR3 reads CASSREGGETGELFF. CDR3 DNA sequence: TGTGCCAGCTCCCGGGAGGGCGGAGAGACCGGGGAGCTGTTTTTT. This sequence joins TRBV11-3 and TRBJ2-2, with 8 bases fitting TRBD2. Germline assignment: CDR1 SGHNT and CDR2 YENEEA. The CDR3 has 15 amino acids. The ends lost 8 bases at V and 5 bases at J; junction bases unmatched: 10.